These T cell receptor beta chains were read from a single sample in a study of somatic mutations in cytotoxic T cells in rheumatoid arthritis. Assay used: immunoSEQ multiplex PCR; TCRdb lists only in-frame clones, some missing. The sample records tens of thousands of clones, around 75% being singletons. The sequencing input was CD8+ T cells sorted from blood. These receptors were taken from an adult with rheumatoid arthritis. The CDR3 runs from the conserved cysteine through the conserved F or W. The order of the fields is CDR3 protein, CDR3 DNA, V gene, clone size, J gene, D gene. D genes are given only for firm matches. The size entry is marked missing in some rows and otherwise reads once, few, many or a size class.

CDR3: CATSPGTHYEQYF
DNA: TGTGCCACCAGTCCCGGGACCCACTACGAGCAGTACTTC
V: TRBV15
size: -
J: TRBJ2-7
D: -

CDR3: CASSLGTAGNTIYF
DNA: TGTGCCAGCAGCTTGGGGACTGCTGGAAACACCATATATTTT
V: TRBV7-6
size: -
J: TRBJ1-3
D: -

CDR3: CASSVTGGLHTEAFF
DNA: TGTGCCAGCAGCGTGACAGGGGGCCTTCACACTGAAGCTTTCTTT
V: TRBV9
size: -
J: TRBJ1-1
D: TRBD1

CDR3: CASSLSSGGDRGETQYF
DNA: TGTGCCAGCAGCTTAAGTAGTGGTGGGGACAGGGGGGAGACCCAGTACTTC
V: TRBV7-8
size: -
J: TRBJ2-5
D: TRBD1

CDR3: CASSQGGREQYF
DNA: TGCGCCAGCAGCCAAGGGGGAAGGGAGCAGTACTTC
V: TRBV4-1
size: few
J: TRBJ2-7
D: -

CDR3: CASRLGTGYEQYF
DNA: TGCGCCAGCAGACTAGGGACAGGGTACGAGCAGTACTTC
V: TRBV5-1
size: few
J: TRBJ2-7
D: TRBD1

CDR3: CASSLAGNRPGETQYF
DNA: TGCGCCAGCAGCTTGGCCGGTAACAGGCCGGGAGAGACCCAGTACTTC
V: TRBV5-1
size: -
J: TRBJ2-5
D: -

CDR3: CASSYGQGSYEQYF
DNA: TGTGCCAGCAGTTACGGACAGGGATCCTACGAGCAGTACTTC
V: TRBV6-5
size: -
J: TRBJ2-7
D: TRBD1

CDR3: CASSPRGGRYYEQYF
DNA: TGTGCCAGCAGTCCTCGGGGCGGGAGGTACTACGAGCAGTACTTC
V: TRBV28
size: once
J: TRBJ2-7
D: TRBD2

CDR3: CASSFRTSRYEQYF
DNA: TGTGCCAGCAGTTTCCGGACTAGCAGATACGAGCAGTACTTC
V: TRBV6-5
size: -
J: TRBJ2-7
D: TRBD2

CDR3: CASSLMGGNEQFF
DNA: TGTGCCAGCAGCTTAATGGGAGGAAATGAGCAGTTCTTC
V: TRBV7-9
size: -
J: TRBJ2-1
D: -

CDR3: CAITNDRAETQYF
DNA: TGTGCCATCACTAACGACAGGGCGGAGACCCAGTACTTC
V: TRBV10-3
size: -
J: TRBJ2-5
D: TRBD1

CDR3: CASSFVGGGSIQYF
DNA: TGTGCCAGCAGCTTCGTCGGGGGGGGGTCCATTCAGTACTTC
V: TRBV11-1
size: -
J: TRBJ2-4
D: TRBD2

CDR3: CASSLVGFANTGELFF
DNA: TGTGCCAGCAGTTTAGTTGGATTCGCGAACACCGGGGAGCTGTTTTTT
V: TRBV27
size: -
J: TRBJ2-2
D: -

CDR3: CASSYSTATLNTIYF
DNA: TGTGCCAGCAGTTACTCGACAGCTACCTTAAACACCATATATTTT
V: TRBV6-5
size: -
J: TRBJ1-3
D: -

CDR3: CASSEGTSRRGYNEQYF
DNA: TGTGCCAGCAGCGAGGGGACGTCGCGAAGGGGCTACAACGAGCAGTACTTC
V: TRBV9
size: -
J: TRBJ2-7
D: -

CDR3: CAISESGADNEQFF
DNA: TGTGCCATCAGTGAGTCAGGGGCGGACAATGAGCAGTTCTTC
V: TRBV10-3
size: -
J: TRBJ2-1
D: -

CDR3: CASSEGSSSGNTIYF
DNA: TGCGCCAGCAGTGAGGGCTCCAGCTCTGGAAACACCATATATTTT
V: TRBV10-2
size: -
J: TRBJ1-3
D: -

CDR3: CATSVRGGGSYEQYF
DNA: TGTGCCACCAGCGTACGCGGAGGGGGCTCCTACGAGCAGTACTTC
V: TRBV15
size: -
J: TRBJ2-7
D: -

CDR3: CASRAGTSGSDEQYF
DNA: TGTGCCAGCAGGGCCGGGACTAGCGGCTCCGACGAGCAGTACTTC
V: TRBV5-4
size: -
J: TRBJ2-7
D: TRBD2

CDR3: CASSPGLSYEQYF
DNA: TGTGCCAGTAGCCCGGGACTCTCCTACGAGCAGTACTTC
V: TRBV19
size: -
J: TRBJ2-7
D: -

CDR3: CASSETGTGSGELFF
DNA: TGTGCCAGCAGTGAAACTGGGACAGGGAGCGGGGAGCTGTTTTTT
V: TRBV6-1
size: few
J: TRBJ2-2
D: TRBD1

CDR3: CASSIRDPAGYGYTF
DNA: TGTGCCAGCAGTATCCGGGATCCTGCGGGCTATGGCTACACCTTC
V: TRBV6-1
size: -
J: TRBJ1-2
D: -

CDR3: CASSFYSGGESDTQYF
DNA: TGTGCCAGCAGCTTTTATAGCGGGGGTGAATCAGATACGCAGTATTTT
V: TRBV7-9
size: few
J: TRBJ2-3
D: TRBD2

CDR3: CASSPGQGANNEQFF
DNA: TGTGCCAGCAGCCCAGGACAGGGGGCGAACAATGAGCAGTTCTTC
V: TRBV13
size: -
J: TRBJ2-1
D: TRBD1

CDR3: CASSLGRARQETQYF
DNA: TGTGCCAGCAGCTTAGGGCGGGCACGCCAAGAGACCCAGTACTTC
V: TRBV7-9
size: -
J: TRBJ2-5
D: -

CDR3: CASSNAGNNQPQHF
DNA: TGTGCCAGTAGTAACGCGGGTAACAATCAGCCCCAGCATTTT
V: TRBV19
size: few
J: TRBJ1-5
D: -

CDR3: CASSPKLGVDTQYF
DNA: TGCGCCAGCAGCCCGAAACTTGGGGTGGATACGCAGTATTTT
V: TRBV4-1
size: -
J: TRBJ2-3
D: -

CDR3: CASSQDPGRAAGGNEQFF
DNA: TGCGCCAGCAGCCAAGATCCTGGGAGGGCTGCGGGAGGAAATGAGCAGTTCTTC
V: TRBV4-1
size: -
J: TRBJ2-1
D: TRBD2

CDR3: CASSAGSYEQYF
DNA: TGCGCCAGCAGCGCGGGCTCCTACGAGCAGTACTTC
V: TRBV5-1
size: -
J: TRBJ2-7
D: -

CDR3: CASGRQGGSYNEQFF
DNA: TGTGCCAGCGGTAGACAAGGGGGGTCCTACAATGAGCAGTTCTTC
V: TRBV7-9
size: -
J: TRBJ2-1
D: -

CDR3: CASSVGHWSSGNTIYF
DNA: TGTGCCAGCAGCGTGGGACATTGGAGTTCTGGAAACACCATATATTTT
V: TRBV9
size: -
J: TRBJ1-3
D: -

CDR3: CASRGEGTDTQYF
DNA: TGTGCCAGCAGGGGGGAGGGCACAGATACGCAGTATTTT
V: TRBV9
size: -
J: TRBJ2-3
D: -

CDR3: CASSLATGLQPQHF
DNA: TGTGCCAGCAGCTTAGCGACAGGCCTCCAGCCCCAGCATTTT
V: TRBV7-6
size: -
J: TRBJ1-5
D: -

CDR3: CASSQAHSSGGTDTQYF
DNA: TGTGCCAGCAGCCAAGCCCATTCTAGCGGGGGGACAGATACGCAGTATTTT
V: TRBV4-2
size: -
J: TRBJ2-3
D: TRBD2

CDR3: CASSSPGGPQRNEQFF
DNA: TGTGCCAGCAGTTCCCCCGGAGGACCCCAGCGTAATGAGCAGTTCTTC
V: TRBV27
size: -
J: TRBJ2-1
D: -

CDR3: CASSIVGSASYNEQFF
DNA: TGTGCCAGTAGTATAGTGGGTAGCGCCTCCTACAATGAGCAGTTCTTC
V: TRBV19
size: -
J: TRBJ2-1
D: -

CDR3: CASSQKKRGLQNTIYF
DNA: TGCGCCAGCAGCCAAAAAAAAAGGGGGCTTCAGAACACCATATATTTT
V: TRBV4-1
size: -
J: TRBJ1-3
D: TRBD1

CDR3: CASSHPPGLAGPEQFF
DNA: TGTGCCAGCAGTCATCCACCGGGACTAGCGGGGCCTGAGCAGTTCTTC
V: TRBV27
size: once
J: TRBJ2-1
D: TRBD2

CDR3: CAISVGTTGYEQFF
DNA: TGTGCCATCAGTGTGGGGACTACTGGATATGAGCAGTTCTTC
V: TRBV10-3
size: few
J: TRBJ2-1
D: TRBD2

CDR3: CASSLLASGGLHQQYF
DNA: TGTGCCAGCAGTTTATTAGCTAGCGGGGGACTCCACCAGCAGTACTTC
V: TRBV27
size: large
J: TRBJ2-7
D: TRBD2

CDR3: CASSFGDTEAFF
DNA: TGTGCCAGCAGCTTTGGGGACACTGAAGCTTTCTTT
V: TRBV5-8
size: -
J: TRBJ1-1
D: -

CDR3: CASSPWTGGLNEQYF
DNA: TGTGCCAGCAGCCCTTGGACAGGGGGCTTGAACGAGCAGTACTTC
V: TRBV27
size: -
J: TRBJ2-7
D: TRBD1

CDR3: CASSFEPRQGSYEQYF
DNA: TGTGCCAGCAGCTTTGAACCCCGACAGGGAAGCTACGAGCAGTACTTC
V: TRBV11-2
size: -
J: TRBJ2-7
D: TRBD1

CDR3: CASSQDIRNYGYTF
DNA: TGTGCCAGCAGCCAGGACATTAGAAACTATGGCTACACCTTC
V: TRBV7-2
size: -
J: TRBJ1-2
D: -

CDR3: CASRGFQSYNEQFF
DNA: TGTGCCAGCAGGGGGTTCCAATCCTACAATGAGCAGTTCTTC
V: TRBV27
size: -
J: TRBJ2-1
D: -

CDR3: CASSLIGFANTGELFF
DNA: TGTGCCAGCAGTTTAATCGGATTCGCGAACACCGGGGAGCTGTTTTTT
V: TRBV27
size: -
J: TRBJ2-2
D: -

CDR3: CASSYSVMANEKLFF
DNA: TGTGCCAGCAGTTACTCCGTTATGGCTAATGAAAAACTGTTTTTT
V: TRBV6-5
size: -
J: TRBJ1-4
D: -

CDR3: CASSFLPRLTEAFF
DNA: TGTGCCAGCAGCTTCCTTCCGAGGCTTACTGAAGCTTTCTTT
V: TRBV5-6
size: -
J: TRBJ1-1
D: -

CDR3: CASSESATGLEAFF
DNA: TGCGCCAGCAGTGAGTCCGCGACAGGTCTTGAAGCTTTCTTT
V: TRBV10-2
size: -
J: TRBJ1-1
D: -

CDR3: CASSLDPGQGAYNEQFF
DNA: TGTGCCAGCAGCTTAGACCCGGGACAGGGGGCTTACAATGAGCAGTTCTTC
V: TRBV11-2
size: -
J: TRBJ2-1
D: TRBD1

CDR3: CASSVDRGPDEQYF
DNA: TGTGCCAGCAGTGTGGACAGGGGGCCTGACGAGCAGTACTTC
V: TRBV6-1
size: -
J: TRBJ2-7
D: TRBD1

CDR3: CASSVAYRAGNTIYF
DNA: TGTGCCAGCAGCGTAGCTTACAGGGCTGGAAACACCATATATTTT
V: TRBV9
size: few
J: TRBJ1-3
D: -

CDR3: CASRPEGTSTEAFF
DNA: TGTGCCAGCAGGCCCGAGGGGACTTCCACTGAAGCTTTCTTT
V: TRBV7-9
size: -
J: TRBJ1-1
D: -

CDR3: CATSPAGGLYEQYF
DNA: TGTGCCACCAGCCCTGCGGGGGGGCTCTACGAGCAGTACTTC
V: TRBV15
size: -
J: TRBJ2-7
D: TRBD2

CDR3: CASSRPDRGPTYNEQFF
DNA: TGTGCCAGTAGTCGGCCCGACCGGGGGCCCACCTACAATGAGCAGTTCTTC
V: TRBV19
size: once
J: TRBJ2-1
D: -

CDR3: CATSRATGFGEQYF
DNA: TGTGCCACCAGCAGAGCGACAGGGTTCGGCGAGCAGTACTTC
V: TRBV15
size: -
J: TRBJ2-7
D: TRBD1

CDR3: CASSLFRVAEAFF
DNA: TGTGCCAGCAGTTTATTCAGGGTAGCTGAAGCTTTCTTT
V: TRBV28
size: -
J: TRBJ1-1
D: -

CDR3: CSVDGEGDYEQYF
DNA: TGCAGCGTTGATGGTGAGGGGGACTACGAGCAGTACTTC
V: TRBV29-1
size: -
J: TRBJ2-7
D: -